The subject of this entry is one T cell receptor beta chain. The antigen is not known. Time point: newly diagnosed GD, antithyroid drugs for less than 3 months. There was RNA extracted from PBMCs, and the TCR library was made from it. Arm-PCR with iRepertoire HTBI primers amplified the CDR3 regions for these TCR beta libraries. TCRdb analysed the multiplex PCR reads with MiXCR anew, one entry per CDR3 protein. The sample carries 400,000 to 500,000 distinct CDR3 sequences, 15% to 20% recorded once. This record comes from a study of regulatory T cells in long-lasting Graves disease. Study context: Prior antithyroid drug treatment in newly diagnosed Graves' patients lasted under 3 months. Study observations and caveats: Lower TCR diversity characterized persistent Graves' patients relative to newly diagnosed patients.

Germline V gene sequence: CDR1 SGDLS, CDR2 YYNGEE. Trimming cost V 4 bases and J 0 bases, with 15 bases left between them. This CDR3 contains 16 residues. These data also formed part of another study, on T cells in Graves' hyperthyroidism and ophthalmopathy. That source reports: Thyroid ultrasound and orbital computed tomography, with clinical symptoms and serum thyroxine and TRAb, informed diagnoses.

The source of this sequence is a woman younger than 30 with Graves disease. Sequenced material: peripheral blood mononuclear cells (PBMCs), taken at new diagnosis, from a patient treated with antithyroid drugs. This chain links TRBV9 with TRBJ2-3; TRBD2 might be the D (5 bases). The CDR3, as DNA: TGTGCCAGCAGCCCCCACGCGAGGACTAGCACAGATACGCAGTATTTT. This translates into CASSPHARTSTDTQYF.